This TCR beta chain was captured by sequencing in a study of cytomegalovirus exposure and HLA in healthy donors. Study-level information: Sequencing of about 179 million T cells in an earlier analysis found approximately 120 million unique TCR beta sequences.

Notes on this clone: What it recognizes is unknown.

Findings and caveats of the study: A later analysis linked a missense DCLRE1C variant to TCR beta V- and J-gene trimming. Whilst most TCR sequences proved rare, a subset of public TCRs occurred across many donors. Cytomegalovirus association was assigned to about 180 TCR beta chains.

Vbeta (60) and Jbeta (13) primers were used in the PCR. Repertoires were generated with immunoSEQ multiplex PCR, while TCRdb's copy carries only in-frame clones and drops some. The sample has roughly 150,000 clones, 80% to 90% seen once. V was shortened by 6 bases and J by 5 bases, with 10 bases between the two germline ends. The CDR3 totals 12 residues. Per the germline V gene, CDR1 is SNHLY and CDR2 is FYNNEI. This TCR was recovered from a woman younger than 35 in good health and CMV-seronegative. The sample was PBMCs. V gene TRBV2 combines with J gene TRBJ1-1; D is possibly TRBD1 (6 bases). DNA of the CDR3: TGTGCCAGCAGACAGGGCCGGACTGAAGCTTTCTTT. As protein: CASRQGRTEAFF.